Below, 24 T cell receptor beta chains from the same sample are listed, as sequenced in a study of blood T cell repertoires in COVID-19. This table comes from immunoSEQ multiplex PCR, and its TCRdb copy is limited to in-frame clones, with some not included. Here the sample spans more than 150,000 clones, roughly 85% being singletons. Material for sequencing was peripheral blood. The source is a woman aged 70-85 years with acute or convalescent COVID-19.

The V and J genes are TRBV21-1 and TRBJ2-2; TRBD1, as called in the table, went unchecked against the DNA. TRBV21-1 is a listed pseudogene. The CDR3 is 16 residues long. CDR3 DNA: TGTGCCAGCAGCAAAGGAGGGACAGGAGTCACCGGGGAGCTGTTTTTT. Its protein product is CASSKGGTGVTGELFF.

The gene calls are TRBV10-3 and TRBJ1-2; TRBD1 matches at 7 bases. The length of the CDR3 is 19 residues. The germline V gene encodes CDR1 ENHRY and CDR2 SYGVKD. Trimming at V came to 7 bases and at J to 4 bases, leaving 24 bases not matched to a gene. This CDR3 is CAINGFSKELDRPPYGYTF. The CDR3 bases are TGTGCCATCAATGGCTTCTCGAAGGAATTGGACAGGCCTCCCTATGGCTACACCTTC.

The V and J genes are TRBV24-1 and TRBJ1-2; 7 nucleotides agree with TRBD1. J was trimmed by 8 bases and V by 3 bases; bases with no gene match: 5. The CDR3 loop spans 13 amino acids. Germline lookup yields CDR1 KGHDR and CDR2 SFDVKD. CDR3 in amino acids: CATSDRQGRGYTF. The DNA of the CDR3 is TGTGCCACCAGTGATCGACAGGGAAGAGGCTACACCTTC.

CDR3 in DNA: TGTGCCAGCAGCCCCCAGGGAGGGGTCGGGGAGCTGTTTTTT. Translation gives CASSPQGGVGELFF. The chain combines TRBV7-9 with TRBJ2-2; 7 bases map to TRBD2. With V trimmed by 5 bases and J by 7 bases, 7 bases remained unmatched. CDR1 and CDR2 from the germline V gene are SEHNR and FQNEAQ (reference sequence). This CDR3 contains 14 residues.

Concerning this clone itself: The sample has other DNA sequences that encode this CDR3 too. The chain has TRBV5-1 and TRBJ2-7; 9 nucleotides match TRBD2. CDR3 length: 15 amino acids. Germline CDR1 reads SGHRS; CDR2 reads YFSETQ. V shed 0 bases, J shed 4 bases, and the junction held 5 bases outside the gene matches. Here the CDR3 reads CASSLDGTSSYEQYF. The CDR3 nucleotides are TGCGCCAGCAGCTTGGACGGGACTAGCAGTTACGAGCAGTACTTC.

The chain links TRBV30 to TRBJ1-1; D is unclear. V shed 4 bases and J shed 11 bases, with 14 bases lying between them. This CDR3 is 11 amino acids long. CDR1 is GTSNPN and CDR2 is SVGIG in the germline V gene (reference sequence). The CDR3 DNA reads TGTGCCTGGACCTCAGGAGGCTCGGCTTTCTTT. Residues: CAWTSGGSAFF.

The gene calls are TRBV29-1 and TRBJ2-1; 7 bases match TRBD2. The J segment lost 2 bases and the V segment lost 5 bases, leaving 3 bases of the junction unmatched. This CDR3 has 13 residues. CDR1 is SQVTM and CDR2 is ANQGSEA in the germline V gene. CDR3 nucleotides: TGCAGCGTTCGCGGGAGCGCCTACAATGAGCAGTTCTTC. Translation: CSVRGSAYNEQFF.

CDR3 in DNA: TGTGCCAGCAGCAAAAAGGGGGACAGCGGCTGTGGCTACACCTTC. This translates into CASSKKGDSGCGYTF. The J gene is TRBJ1-2, the V gene TRBV21-1; TRBD1, the D gene given by the table, was not confirmed from the DNA. TRBV21-1 is a listed pseudogene. There are 15 residues in the CDR3.

The rearrangement joins TRBV29-1 to TRBJ1-1; 7 bases fit TRBD1. Losses at the gene ends were 5 bases for V and 1 base for J; bases not matched to a gene: 4. The CDR3 extends over 13 amino acids. From germline, CDR1 is SQVTM and CDR2 ANQGSEA. As DNA, the CDR3 is TGCAGCGTTCGGAGGGGGCGGAACACTGAAGCTTTCTTT. Its protein is CSVRRGRNTEAFF.

This clone has only a few counts. The chain combines TRBV29-1 with TRBJ2-2; tentative D call: TRBD1 (5 bases). V lost 4 bases and J 5 bases, leaving 8 bases between the germline ends. The germline V gene has CDR1 SQVTM and CDR2 ANQGSEA. This CDR3 spans 12 amino acids. CDR3 DNA sequence: TGCAGCGTTGGGGGCAGTACCGGGGAGCTGTTTTTT. Encoded protein: CSVGGSTGELFF.

This clone was seen once. This sequence joins TRBV30 and TRBJ1-4; possibly TRBD1 for D (5 bases). The V gene lost 2 bases and the J gene lost 4 bases, with 14 bases spanning the gap. The CDR3 is made up of 15 amino acids. Per the germline V gene, CDR1 is GTSNPN and CDR2 is SVGIG (reference sequence). CDR3 bases: TGTGCCTGGAGTAACTTAGGGGCCATTAATGAAAAACTGTTTTTT. Its protein is CAWSNLGAINEKLFF.

The V and J genes are TRBV10-3 and TRBJ2-7, with D possibly TRBD1 on 6 matching bases. V was cut by 0 bases and J by 0 bases, with 12 bases left in between. This CDR3 has 16 amino acids. Germline V gene data show CDR1 as ENHRY and CDR2 as SYGVKD. The CDR3 region is CAISESLQGSSYEQYF. The CDR3 DNA follows: TGTGCCATCAGTGAGTCGCTACAGGGTAGCTCCTACGAGCAGTACTTC.

The genes are TRBV5-1 and TRBJ2-3, with 7 bases fitting TRBD2. This CDR3 has 18 residues. Germline V gene data show CDR1 as SGHRS and CDR2 as YFSETQ. Trimming removed 4 bases from V and 5 bases from J; junction bases left unmatched: 19. The CDR3, as DNA: TGCGCCAGCAGCGAGATGACTAGCCCGGATTTAATAAGAGATACGCAGTATTTT. As protein: CASSEMTSPDLIRDTQYF. Supplemented by reference TRBV5-1 and TRBJ2-3, the full variable domain reads KAGVTQTPRYLIKTRGQQVTLSCSPISGHRSVSWYQQTPGQGLQFLFEYFSETQRNKGNFPGRFSGRQFSNSRSEMNVSTLELGDSALYLCASSEMTSPDLIRDTQYFGPGTRLTVL.

CDR3 amino acids: CASSGTNKRQYEQYF. DNA of the CDR3: TGTGCCTCCTCCGGGACTAACAAACGACAGTACGAGCAGTACTTC. The chain uses TRBV10-3 and TRBJ2-7, with 7 nucleotides matching TRBD2. The ends lost 11 bases at V and 4 bases at J; junction bases unmatched: 17. This CDR3 comprises 15 residues. In germline, CDR1 is ENHRY, CDR2 SYGVKD.

The V gene is TRBV5-6, the J gene TRBJ1-5; TRBD1 is a possible D gene (6 bases). Germline CDR1 reads SGHDT; CDR2 reads YYEEEE. The germline V and J ends were trimmed by 4 bases and 7 bases, with 18 bases remaining between them. The CDR3 runs 15 residues. The CDR3 sequence: CASSSTGGSEQPQHF. In DNA form, the CDR3 reads TGTGCCAGCAGCAGCACGGGGGGCTCAGAGCAGCCCCAGCATTTT.

The chain has TRBV5-1 and TRBJ2-3, with 11 bases that match TRBD2. Trimming removed 0 bases from V and 3 bases from J; junction bases left unmatched: 6. Germline loops: CDR1 SGHRS, CDR2 YFSETQ. This CDR3 region has 17 residues. The CDR3 region is CASSLEIAGGPTDTQYF. The CDR3 DNA reads as TGCGCCAGCAGCTTGGAGATAGCGGGAGGGCCTACAGATACGCAGTATTTT.

The chain carries TRBV9 and TRBJ2-2, with 13 bases that match TRBD2. CDR1 is SGDLS and CDR2 is YYNGEE in the germline V gene. This CDR3 contains 16 residues. V gave up 4 bases and J gave up 7 bases; unmatched junction bases: 7. CDR3 DNA: TGTGCCAGCAGCAGGACTAGCGGGAGATCAGACGGGGAGCTGTTTTTT. Amino acid sequence: CASSRTSGRSDGELFF.

The chain joins TRBV7-9 to TRBJ1-2, with 8 bases that match TRBD1. Germline CDR1 SEHNR, CDR2 FQNEAQ (reference sequence). This CDR3 has 15 amino acids. Trimming cost V 5 bases and J 6 bases; bases outside gene matches: 11. Here the CDR3 reads CASSPRDRFNHGYTF. CDR3 bases: TGTGCCAGCAGCCCACGGGACAGGTTCAATCATGGCTACACCTTC.

The chain employs TRBV29-1 and TRBJ2-2; D call uncertain. The CDR3 covers 11 residues. Trimming shortened V by 7 bases and J by 0 bases, and 3 bases separated the two germline ends. Per the germline V gene, CDR1 is SQVTM and CDR2 is ANQGSEA. CDR3 sequence reads: CSGANTGELFF. The CDR3 coding sequence is TGCAGCGGAGCGAACACCGGGGAGCTGTTTTTT.

DNA of the CDR3: TGCGCCAGCAGCCAAGGGGCCGGACAGGGGGCGAATGAGCAGTTCTTC. Translation gives CASSQGAGQGANEQFF. The chain employs TRBV4-1 and TRBJ2-1, with 11 positions matching TRBD1. CDR1 MGHRA and CDR2 YSYEKL come from the germline V gene. The CDR3 runs 16 residues. Unmatched junction bases numbered 6, after V lost 1 base and J lost 7 bases.

The V and J genes are TRBV6-5 and TRBJ1-1; TRBD1 might be the D (6 bases). The CDR3 length is 14 residues. The germline gives CDR1 MNHEY, CDR2 SVGAGI. V lost 6 bases to trimming and J lost 0 bases, with 11 bases between them. The CDR3, as DNA: TGTGCCAGCAGCCGCAGGGGTTTGAACACTGAAGCTTTCTTT. Translated: CASSRRGLNTEAFF.

The chain links TRBV13 to TRBJ2-7; maybe TRBD2 (6 bases). CDR3 size: 15 residues. Germline V CDR1 and CDR2: PRHDT, FYEKMQ (reference sequence). The V gene lost 4 bases and the J gene lost 3 bases, with 16 bases spanning the gap. The CDR3 bases are TGTGCCAGCAGCTCCGGACGGGCGGGAATCTACGAGCAGTACTTC. Its protein is CASSSGRAGIYEQYF.

This rearrangement joins TRBV7-2 to TRBJ1-2; 8 nucleotides line up with TRBD1. Germline lookup yields CDR1 SGHTA and CDR2 FQGNSA. CDR3 size: 14 residues. After removal of 4 bases from V and 5 bases from J, the junction contained 6 bases not matched to a gene. CDR3 region: CASSSATGVYGYTF. The CDR3 DNA follows: TGTGCCAGCAGCTCAGCGACAGGGGTTTATGGCTACACCTTC.

The chain carries TRBV6-5 and TRBJ1-3; D gene ambiguous. The CDR3 has 12 residues. Trimming took off 7 bases at V and 2 bases at J, with 6 bases between the two ends. Germline V gives CDR1 MNHEY, CDR2 SVGAGI. The CDR3 DNA follows: TGTGCCAGCACCGGGGCTGGAAACACCATATATTTT. It codes for CASTGAGNTIYF.